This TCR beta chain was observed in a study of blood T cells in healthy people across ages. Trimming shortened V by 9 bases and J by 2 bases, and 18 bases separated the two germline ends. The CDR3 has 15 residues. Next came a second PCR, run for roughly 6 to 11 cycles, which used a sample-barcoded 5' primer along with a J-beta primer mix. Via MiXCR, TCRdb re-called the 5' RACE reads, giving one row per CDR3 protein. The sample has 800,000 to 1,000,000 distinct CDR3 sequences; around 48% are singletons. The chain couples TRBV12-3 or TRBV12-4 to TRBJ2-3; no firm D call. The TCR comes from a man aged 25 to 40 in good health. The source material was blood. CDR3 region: CASRSQFLNTDTQYF. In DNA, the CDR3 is TGTGCCAGTAGGTCGCAGTTTCTCAACACAGATACGCAGTATTTT.